A single sample is the source of the 23 T cell receptor beta chains below, sequenced in a study of T cell repertoires in cytomegalovirus infection. In TCRdb, the reads were re-called with MiXCR into one record per CDR3 protein. The data contain approximately 100,000 distinct CDR3 sequences, 20% to 30% of them singletons. The specimen was CD8+ T cells from PBMCs. These receptors were taken from a human donor in good health (CMV status not recorded). Some clones in this sample may be carry-over from other donors' samples.

This clonotype showed up just a few times. The V and J genes are TRBV10-3 and TRBJ2-1; 10 bases align to TRBD2. The trim removed 3 bases at V and 9 bases at J, leaving 11 bases unmatched. Germline CDR1 and CDR2: ENHRY and SYGVKD. The CDR3 is 16 residues long. CDR3 sequence: CAISEVLAGVRGEQFF. The CDR3 DNA is TGTGCCATCAGTGAAGTTCTAGCGGGGGTCCGCGGTGAGCAGTTCTTC.

This clonotype was detected only a few times. A much bigger clone sits one base away, suggesting this may be a read error. The chain combines TRBV28 with TRBJ2-1; D remains unclear. The CDR3 contains 12 residues. CDR1 MDHEN and CDR2 SYDVKM come from the germline V gene. The CDR3 loop is CVSSVNHNEQFF. The CDR3 DNA sequence: TGTGTCAGCAGTGTGAACCACAATGAGCAGTTCTTC.

This clonotype was counted only a few times. The rearrangement joins TRBV27 to TRBJ2-7, with D possibly TRBD1 on 5 matching bases. Looked up from germline, CDR1 is MNHEY and CDR2 is SMNVEV (reference sequence). V was trimmed by 2 bases and J by 0 bases, leaving 8 bases between them. This CDR3 region has 14 residues. This CDR3 is CASSLKGSSYEQYF. The CDR3 region has the DNA TGTGCCAGCAGTTTAAAGGGGTCCTCCTACGAGCAGTACTTC.

The chain joins TRBV14 to TRBJ2-4; TRBD1 matches at 9 bases. Unmatched junction bases numbered 3, after V lost 4 bases and J lost 8 bases. The germline CDR1 and CDR2 sequences are SGHDN and FVKESK. CDR3 length: 13 amino acids. CDR3 in amino acids: CASSPWTGDIQYF. In nucleotides, the CDR3 is TGTGCCAGCAGCCCGTGGACAGGGGACATTCAGTACTTC.

This clonotype was picked up a small number of times. The genes are TRBV28 and TRBJ2-7; tentative D call: TRBD2 (6 bases). V gave up 2 bases and J gave up 2 bases, with 13 bases separating them. The CDR3 runs to 15 residues. CDR1 is MDHEN, CDR2 SYDVKM, per germline. The DNA of the CDR3 is TGTGCCAGCAGTTTAGGGGGGACGCTTACCTACGAGCAGTACTTC. Translated: CASSLGGTLTYEQYF.

In this sample, this clonotype turned up a few times. The chain carries TRBV12-3 or TRBV12-4 and TRBJ2-7; D unclear. Trimming stripped 0 bases from V and 7 bases from J, with 7 bases between. The CDR3 extends over 12 amino acids. The DNA for the CDR3 is TGTGCCAGCAGTTTAGCGGACCATGAGCAGTACTTC. It codes for CASSLADHEQYF.

This chain links TRBV15 with TRBJ2-7, with 9 bases lining up with TRBD1. This CDR3 comprises 14 residues. Germline V CDR1 and CDR2: LNHNV, YYDKDF (reference sequence). Germline trimming cut 3 bases from V and 6 bases from J; bases unmatched to any gene: 6. The CDR3 nucleotides read TGTGCCACCAGCAGCGGGACAGGGCTCTCCGAGCAGTACTTC. Its translation: CATSSGTGLSEQYF.

The gene calls are TRBV14 and TRBJ2-7; D is possibly TRBD1 (6 bases). The V end was cut by 2 bases, the J end by 0 bases, with 11 bases between. The germline V gene has CDR1 SGHDN and CDR2 FVKESK. The CDR3 has 15 amino acids. The CDR3 DNA sequence: TGTGCCAGCAGCCAATACAGGGTAAACTCCTACGAGCAGTACTTC. It codes for CASSQYRVNSYEQYF.

This clonotype was counted between two and nine times. The rearrangement links TRBV19 to TRBJ1-1; D ambiguous. Per germline, CDR1 LNHDA and CDR2 SQIVND (reference sequence). Trimming stripped 4 bases from V and 4 bases from J, with 10 bases between. This CDR3 has 13 residues. This CDR3 is CASSTNTGTEAFF. The DNA for the CDR3 is TGTGCCAGTAGTACCAATACTGGCACTGAAGCTTTCTTT.

This chain links TRBV24-1 with TRBJ1-2; 11 bases are shared with TRBD1. V trimming: 4 bases; J trimming: 2 bases; junction bases outside the gene matches: 5. Germline-derived CDR1 and CDR2 are KGHDR and SFDVKD. This CDR3 is built from 16 residues. The CDR3 spells CATSDRGQGGNYGYTF. CDR3 coding DNA: TGTGCCACCAGTGACAGGGGACAGGGGGGAAACTATGGCTACACCTTC.

The rearrangement joins TRBV11-2 to TRBJ2-2, with D possibly being TRBD1 or TRBD2 (5 bases each). This CDR3 has 16 residues. V lost 5 bases and J 0 bases, leaving 13 bases between the germline ends. In germline, CDR1 is SGHAT, CDR2 FQNNGV. The DNA for the CDR3 is TGTGCCAGCAGCAACCGGGACGGCGCGAACACCGGGGAGCTGTTTTTT. Translating gives CASSNRDGANTGELFF.

This clonotype was seen more than once but under ten times. A much larger clone lies one base from this, so it may be a read error. The rearrangement joins TRBV12-3 or TRBV12-4 to TRBJ1-1; D unclear. There are 11 residues in the CDR3. V lost 3 bases and J lost 2, with 1 base in between. CDR3 in DNA: TGTGCCAGCAGTTTTAACACTGAAGCTTTCTTT. It is translated as CASSFNTEAFF.

This clonotype has a handful of counts. The V and J genes are TRBV27 and TRBJ2-7; maybe TRBD1 (5 bases). The CDR3 covers 15 residues. Per germline, CDR1 MNHEY and CDR2 SMNVEV (reference sequence). V was cut by 5 bases and J by 1 base, with 15 bases left in between. The CDR3 bases are TGTGCCAGCAGTATCTACAGGTCAGGATCCTACGAGCAGTACTTC. Its translation: CASSIYRSGSYEQYF.

This clonotype was found many times. The gene calls are TRBV28 and TRBJ2-7; 7 nucleotides agree with TRBD1. The junction had 8 bases not matched to a gene; V was cut back by 3 bases and J by 0 bases. Germline V gene data show CDR1 as MDHEN and CDR2 as SYDVKM. The CDR3 runs to 16 residues. The DNA for the CDR3 is TGTGCCAGCAGTTTCCCAGGGGGACCCAGCTCCTACGAGCAGTACTTC. This translates into CASSFPGGPSSYEQYF.

V gene TRBV9 combines with J gene TRBJ1-1; no reliable D call. CDR1 SGDLS and CDR2 YYNGEE come from the germline V gene. The V end lost 0 bases, the J end lost 1 base, and 7 bases lay between the germline ends. CDR3 length: 14 residues. CDR3 amino acids: CASSVEGSNTEAFF. Here the CDR3 DNA reads TGTGCCAGCAGCGTAGAGGGTTCGAACACTGAAGCTTTCTTT. Full variable domain (missing parts from reference TRBV9 and TRBJ1-1): DSGVTQTPKHLITATGQRVTLRCSPRSGDLSVYWYQQSLDQGLQFLIQYYNGEERAKGNILERFSAQQFPDLHSELNLSSLELGDSALYFCASSVEGSNTEAFFGQGTRLTVV.

This clonotype was picked up many times. The chain employs TRBV7-2 and TRBJ2-1; D is unresolved. This CDR3 has 12 residues. The V end was cut by 1 base, the J end by 12 bases, with 10 bases between. The germline gives CDR1 SGHTA, CDR2 FQGNSA. The CDR3 coding sequence is TGTGCCAGCAGCTTAGAGCAGGTGGTGCAGTTCTTC. Translated, it gives CASSLEQVVQFF.

The chain is built from TRBV25-1 and TRBJ2-1; TRBD2 matches at 8 bases. The J segment lost 11 bases and the V segment lost 6 bases, leaving 9 bases of the junction unmatched. The germline CDR1 and CDR2 sequences are MGHDK and SYGVNS. This CDR3 region has 13 residues. The CDR3 protein is CASSDPGLGQQFF. The DNA of the CDR3 is TGTGCCAGCAGCGACCCGGGACTAGGGCAGCAGTTCTTC.

The chain has TRBV11-2 and TRBJ1-4, with a weak D call TRBD1 (5 bases). Germline lookup yields CDR1 SGHAT and CDR2 FQNNGV. This CDR3 is built from 14 residues. Trimming removed 3 bases from V and 8 bases from J, with 13 bases in between. The CDR3 is CASSFEGAREKLFF. For the CDR3, the DNA is TGTGCCAGCAGCTTTGAAGGGGCGCGGGAAAAACTGTTTTTT. Full variable domain (rest looked up from reference TRBV11-2 and TRBJ1-4): EAGVAQSPRYKIIEKRQSVAFWCNPISGHATLYWYQQILGQGPKLLIQFQNNGVVDDSQLPKDRFSAERLKGVDSTLKIQPAKLEDSAVYLCASSFEGAREKLFFGSGTQLSVL.

The chain has TRBV20-1 and TRBJ2-1, with 10 bases that match TRBD2. The CDR3 is 13 amino acids. The J segment lost 8 bases and the V segment lost 7 bases, leaving 8 bases of the junction unmatched. Germline V CDR1 and CDR2: DFQATT, SNEGSKA (reference sequence). CDR3 sequence reads: CSVPGLARDEQFF. As DNA, the CDR3 is TGCAGTGTTCCGGGACTAGCGCGCGATGAGCAGTTCTTC.

Many counts were recorded for this clonotype. The J gene is TRBJ2-3, the V gene TRBV9, with D perhaps TRBD1 or TRBD2 (6 bases each). Germline lookup yields CDR1 SGDLS and CDR2 YYNGEE. CDR3 size: 14 residues. V was clipped by 3 bases and J by 4 bases, with 12 bases between them. CDR3 bases: TGTGCCAGCAGCGCAGGAGGGGGACCAGATACGCAGTATTTT. Its protein product is CASSAGGGPDTQYF.

This clonotype was seen many times. This chain connects TRBV7-9 to TRBJ2-7, with D uncertain. V lost 5 bases and J lost 1, with 9 bases in between. The germline V gene has CDR1 SEHNR and CDR2 FQNEAQ (reference sequence). This CDR3 spans 13 amino acids. In DNA, the CDR3 is TGTGCCAGCAGCGAAGAGGTTTCCTACGAGCAGTACTTC. Encoded protein: CASSEEVSYEQYF.

This clonotype has at least ten counts. This chain uses TRBV7-2 with TRBJ2-2; a possible D gene is TRBD2 (5 bases). The CDR3 covers 15 residues. Trimming stripped 5 bases from V and 4 bases from J, with 14 bases between. Germline assignment: CDR1 SGHTA and CDR2 FQGNSA. The chain's CDR3 is CASSLASLGTGELFF. Written as DNA, the CDR3 is TGTGCCAGCAGCCTGGCTAGCCTGGGCACCGGGGAGCTGTTTTTT.

A few counts support this clonotype. The rearrangement links TRBV6-2 or TRBV6-3 to TRBJ2-4; 8 bases line up with TRBD1. The germline V gene has CDR1 MNHEY and CDR2 SVGEGT. Germline trimming cut 8 bases from V and 4 bases from J; bases unmatched to any gene: 4. There are 13 residues in the CDR3. CDR3 sequence reads: CASCRQGKNIQYF. CDR3 bases: TGTGCCAGCTGTCGACAGGGGAAAAACATTCAGTACTTC.